Each of the 19 T cell receptor beta chains below was sequenced from the same sample in a study of blood T cell repertoires in COVID-19 (dated by TCRdb to between 2020 and 2021). Receptor amplification or capture employed the immunoSEQ multiplex PCR assay. In TCRdb, the immuneACCESS table is reduced to in-frame sequences with V and J assigned. These tables do not hold every clone; where another copy was compared, an unresolved V gene accounts for under half, and the others remain unexplained. Across this sample there are approximately 270,000 clones, with around nine tenths seen only once. 3% of the sample is in the top ten clones. Sequencing was performed on peripheral blood. Every receptor here comes from a man aged 18 to 29 with active or convalescent COVID-19.

The chain links TRBV5-4 to TRBJ2-5; 11 bases line up with TRBD2. This CDR3 comprises 14 residues. Looked up from germline, CDR1 is SGHNT and CDR2 is YYREEE (reference sequence). V dropped 4 bases and J dropped 3; count of bases not matched to a gene: 2. This CDR3 reads CASSPGLAEETQYF. The CDR3 DNA reads as TGTGCCAGCAGCCCGGGACTAGCGGAAGAGACCCAGTACTTC.

This clone was counted between two and nine times. The V and J genes are TRBV19 and TRBJ2-1; D is perhaps TRBD2 (5 bases). The germline CDR1 and CDR2 sequences are LNHDA and SQIVND (reference sequence). The CDR3 consists of 14 residues. V lost 2 bases, J lost 4 bases, and 9 bases lay in between. CDR3 coding DNA: TGTGCCAGTAGTATAAGCGGCCTATACAATGAGCAGTTCTTC. This translates into CASSISGLYNEQFF.

The rearrangement joins TRBV3-1 (or the pseudogene TRBV3-2) to TRBJ2-3; a possible D gene is TRBD2 (5 bases). V lost 4 bases, J lost 6 bases, and 11 bases lay in between. The CDR3 is made up of 13 amino acids. Germline V gene sequence: CDR1 LGHDT, CDR2 YNNKEL (reference sequence). The CDR3 DNA sequence: TGTGCCAGCAGCCTCCGATCGGGGGATACGCAGTATTTT. This codes for CASSLRSGDTQYF.

This clone was found a few times. The rearrangement links TRBV7-2 to TRBJ2-1; TRBD2 matches 11 bases. The CDR3 totals 18 residues. Germline V gives CDR1 SGHTA, CDR2 FQGNSA. Trimming cost V 2 bases and J 8 bases; bases outside gene matches: 14. For the CDR3, the DNA is TGTGCCAGCAGCTTAACTAGCGGGGGATTCCCTTACAATTATGAGCAGTTCTTC. Translation: CASSLTSGGFPYNYEQFF.

Comments on this clone: The sample has other DNA sequences that encode this CDR3 too. The V and J genes are TRBV18 and TRBJ1-3; a possible D gene is TRBD1 (5 bases). V was cut by 2 bases and J by 2 bases, with 7 bases left in between. The CDR3 covers 14 residues. The V gene's germline CDR1 is KGHSH and CDR2 LQKENI. CDR3 loop: CASSPGTAGNTIYF. In nucleotides, the CDR3 is TGTGCCAGCTCACCAGGGACTGCTGGAAACACCATATATTTT.

The chain has TRBV7-6 and TRBJ2-5, with 8 bases matching TRBD1. V trimming: 2 bases; J trimming: 4 bases; junction bases outside the gene matches: 6. The CDR3 totals 15 residues. CDR1 and CDR2 from the germline V gene are SGHVS and FNYEAQ. CDR3: CASSLLQGARETQYF. The CDR3 DNA sequence: TGTGCCAGCAGCTTACTCCAGGGGGCACGAGAGACCCAGTACTTC.

The chain combines TRBV7-6 with TRBJ1-5; D is possibly TRBD1 (5 bases). The V gene lost 1 base and the J gene lost 7 bases, with 14 bases spanning the gap. This CDR3 is 15 amino acids long. Germline assignment: CDR1 SGHVS and CDR2 FNYEAQ. In DNA, the CDR3 is TGTGCCAGCAGCTTAGAGTTTGGGGGGGGACAGCCCCAGCATTTT. Protein product: CASSLEFGGGQPQHF.

The chain employs TRBV5-1 and TRBJ1-5, with D possibly TRBD1 on 5 matching bases. V was cut by 4 bases and J by 4 bases, with 12 bases left in between. Germline V gene data show CDR1 as SGHRS and CDR2 as YFSETQ. The CDR3 runs to 14 residues. In nucleotides, the CDR3 is TGCGCCAGCAGCCCCCACGGGGGAAATCAGCCCCAGCATTTT. Translation gives CASSPHGGNQPQHF.

The sample holds a few counts of this clone. The genes are TRBV18 and TRBJ1-6; no definite D call. The V end was cut by 6 bases, the J end by 2 bases, with 14 bases between. CDR1 and CDR2 (germline): KGHSH, LQKENI. The CDR3 spans 16 residues. CDR3 in amino acids: CASSPNGMAYNSPLHF. CDR3 sequence (DNA): TGTGCCAGCTCCCCCAACGGGATGGCCTATAATTCACCCCTCCACTTT. The full variable domain, with the rest looked up from reference TRBV18 and TRBJ1-6, is NAGVMQNPRHLVRRRGQEARLRCSPMKGHSHVYWYRQLPEEGLKFMVYLQKENIIDESGMPKERFSAEFPKEGPSILRIQQVVRGDSAAYFCASSPNGMAYNSPLHFGNGTRLTVT.

The rearrangement uses TRBV3-1 (or the pseudogene TRBV3-2) and TRBJ1-5; no clear D gene. The CDR3 covers 15 residues. V was shortened by 1 base and J by 5 bases, with 12 bases between the two germline ends. Germline CDR1 is LGHDT and CDR2 is YNNKEL (reference sequence). CDR3 DNA sequence: TGTGCCAGCAGCCAAGCTTCGGGTAGGCATCAGCCCCAGCATTTT. Its protein product is CASSQASGRHQPQHF.

V and J are TRBV7-8 and TRBJ1-6; D might be TRBD1 (5 bases). Germline lookup yields CDR1 SGHVS and CDR2 FQNEAQ. V lost 2 bases and J lost 0, with 11 bases in between. The CDR3 spans 17 residues. The CDR3 reads CASSLPTANSYNSPLHF. CDR3 sequence (DNA): TGTGCCAGCAGCTTACCGACAGCCAACTCCTATAATTCACCCCTCCACTTT.

This clone was seen only a few times. The chain is built from TRBV28 and TRBJ1-1; D is perhaps TRBD1 (6 bases). The CDR3 totals 14 residues. V lost 6 bases to trimming and J lost 5 bases, with 16 bases between them. In germline, CDR1 is MDHEN, CDR2 SYDVKM. CDR3 region: CASRITGLVTEAFF. For the CDR3, the DNA is TGTGCCAGCAGGATAACAGGGCTGGTGACTGAAGCTTTCTTT.

V usage is TRBV4-1 and J usage is TRBJ1-1; D possibly corresponds to TRBD1 (6 bases). The CDR3 is 15 residues long. V lost 3 bases to trimming and J lost 1 base, with 12 bases between them. In germline, CDR1 is MGHRA, CDR2 YSYEKL. CDR3 residues: CASSHMTGRNTEAFF. CDR3 bases: TGCGCCAGCAGCCACATGACAGGCCGGAACACTGAAGCTTTCTTT.

The gene calls are TRBV9 and TRBJ2-7; 11 bases match TRBD2. CDR3 size: 20 residues. V trimming: 0 bases; J trimming: 0 bases; junction bases outside the gene matches: 14. Germline CDR1 SGDLS, CDR2 YYNGEE. The CDR3 nucleotides read TGTGCCAGCAGCGTAGGAGGGGTGACTAGCGGGACTGCCTCCTCCTACGAGCAGTACTTC. Translated: CASSVGGVTSGTASSYEQYF.

The chain uses TRBV30 and TRBJ1-1; maybe TRBD1 (6 bases). CDR1 GTSNPN and CDR2 SVGIG come from the germline V gene (reference sequence). The CDR3 is made up of 13 amino acids. Between the trimmed V and J ends, which lost 3 bases and 4 bases, there was a span of 12 bases. The CDR3 coding sequence is TGTGCCTGGAGCGTCAGGGGTCCCACTGAAGCTTTCTTT. This encodes CAWSVRGPTEAFF.

The V and J genes are TRBV5-1 and TRBJ1-4, with 8 bases lining up with TRBD1. Losses at the gene ends were 0 bases for V and 8 bases for J; bases not matched to a gene: 12. Per the germline V gene, CDR1 is SGHRS and CDR2 is YFSETQ. The CDR3 is 17 amino acids. The CDR3 DNA is TGCGCCAGCAGCTTGGTGGGGACAGGAAGTTCTTTGGAAAAACTGTTTTTT. Its protein product is CASSLVGTGSSLEKLFF.

V usage is TRBV27 and J usage is TRBJ2-1; 11 bases match TRBD1. V trimming: 4 bases; J trimming: 2 bases; junction bases outside the gene matches: 7. Germline CDR1 MNHEY, CDR2 SMNVEV (reference sequence). CDR3 length equals 17 residues. In DNA form, the CDR3 reads TGTGCCAGCAGTTCGCTTAGGACAGGGGGCCCCTACAATGAGCAGTTCTTC. Translation gives CASSSLRTGGPYNEQFF.

The genes are TRBV2 and TRBJ1-5, with TRBD1 identical over 9 bases. From germline, CDR1 is SNHLY and CDR2 FYNNEI. CDR3 length: 14 amino acids. The V and J ends lost 8 bases and 2 bases, in that order; junction bases with no gene match: 4. The CDR3 spells CASARQGGNQPQHF. The CDR3 DNA follows: TGTGCCAGCGCGCGACAGGGGGGCAATCAGCCCCAGCATTTT.

J is TRBJ1-4 and V is TRBV28; D call uncertain. Per germline, CDR1 MDHEN and CDR2 SYDVKM. Trimming shortened V by 2 bases and J by 7 bases, and 5 bases separated the two germline ends. This CDR3 spans 12 amino acids. CDR3 nucleotide sequence: TGTGCCAGCAGTTTAAACGGTGAAAAACTGTTTTTT. Amino acids: CASSLNGEKLFF.